One sample yielded the 10 T cell receptor beta chains listed below, sequenced in a study of T cells in Graves' hyperthyroidism and ophthalmopathy (dated by TCRdb to between 2018 and 2020). The library came from multiplex PCR. TCRdb records Illumina HiSeq 2000 as the sequencer. The TCR beta CDR3 regions were amplified from RNA transcripts. For the first round of RT-PCR on the TCR CDR3, the HTBI primer set was used together with the Qiagen OneStep RT-PCR kit. TCRdb trimmed public reads at Q25 via fastp, called clones via MiXCR and kept in-frame beta chains. Every entry covers one CDR3 protein and lists the most common genes and DNA from its rows. A total of about 300,000 distinct CDR3 sequences appear in this sample, roughly 19% of them only once. Jointly, the top ten make up just under 40% of the sample. The sequencing sample was made of blood. Source of these receptors: a man aged 50-60 years with Graves' ophthalmopathy.

This chain links TRBV5-1 with TRBJ2-1; 9 nucleotides match TRBD2. The CDR3 length is 20 residues. Germline trimming cut 6 bases from V and 0 bases from J; bases unmatched to any gene: 19. CDR1 SGHRS and CDR2 YFSETQ come from the germline V gene. CDR3 DNA sequence: TGCGCCAGCAAAAGTCAGCGGGAGTTAGCGGGAGCCTTCTCCTACAATGAGCAGTTCTTC. Encoded protein: CASKSQRELAGAFSYNEQFF.

Only a few counts were recorded for this clonotype. The genes are TRBV7-9 and TRBJ2-3, with D possibly matching TRBD2 (5 bases). The V gene lost 5 bases and the J gene lost 2 bases, with 8 bases spanning the gap. The CDR3 is 13 residues long. Looked up from germline, CDR1 is SEHNR and CDR2 is FQNEAQ (reference sequence). CDR3 in DNA: TGTGCCAGCAGCCCGGGGAACACAGATACGCAGTATTTT. Its translation is CASSPGNTDTQYF.

The chain carries TRBV19 and TRBJ2-6, with 7 positions matching TRBD2. Germline V CDR1 and CDR2: LNHDA, SQIVND (reference sequence). CDR3 length: 19 residues. V lost 5 bases and J lost 0; bases outside the gene matches: 13. The CDR3 sequence: CASSRQREGRFSGANVLTF. CDR3 bases: TGTGCCAGTAGTCGTCAAAGGGAGGGACGCTTCTCTGGGGCCAACGTCCTGACTTTC. Drawing the rest from reference TRBV19 and TRBJ2-6, the complete variable domain is DGGITQSPKYLFRKEGQNVTLSCEQNLNHDAMYWYRQDPGQGLRLIYYSQIVNDFQKGDIAEGYSVSREKKESFPLTVTSAQKNPTAFYLCASSRQREGRFSGANVLTFGAGSRLTVL.

This clonotype was found many times. The chain links TRBV7-2 to TRBJ1-4, with no clear D. Germline CDR1 is SGHTA and CDR2 is FQGNSA. This CDR3 spans 15 amino acids. V dropped 5 bases and J dropped 2 bases, with 12 bases sitting between them. CDR3 bases: TGTGCCAGCAGCCTTGTCTCGGGGACTAATGAAAAACTGTTTTTT. As protein: CASSLVSGTNEKLFF. The whole variable domain, filled in from reference TRBV7-2 and TRBJ1-4, reads GAGVSQSPSNKVTEKGKDVELRCDPISGHTALYWYRQSLGQGLEFLIYFQGNSAPDKSGLPSDRFSAERTGGSVSTLTIQRTQQEDSAVYLCASSLVSGTNEKLFFGSGTQLSVL.

As regards this clonotype: Germline and junction disagree at one end, which may indicate a read error. This chain connects TRBV3-1 to TRBJ2-3; D is undetermined. CDR3 length: 14 residues. In germline, CDR1 is LGHDT, CDR2 YNNKEL (reference sequence). For the CDR3, the DNA is TGCGCCAGCAGTAAGGACCCGAACACAGATACGCAGTATTTT. Translation gives CASSKDPNTDTQYF.

The V call is TRBV16, the J call TRBJ2-1, with TRBD1 as a possible D gene (5 bases). The germline gives CDR1 KGHSY, CDR2 FQNENV. The V gene lost 4 bases and the J gene lost 12 bases, with 22 bases spanning the gap. The CDR3 has 15 amino acids. The CDR3 coding sequence is TGTGCCAGCAGCCGAGAATGGGGCGGAAAAGAGCGGCAGTTCTTC. Translating it yields CASSREWGGKERQFF.

This clonotype was counted at least ten times. The CDR3 DNA sequence: TGCAGCGCCACCAGGGCGGTGAACACTGAAGCTTTCTTT. It specifies CSATRAVNTEAFF. J is TRBJ1-1 and V is TRBV29-1; perhaps TRBD1 as D (5 bases). This CDR3 comprises 13 residues. CDR1 and CDR2 from the germline V gene are SQVTM and ANQGSEA. The V and J ends lost 7 bases and 0 bases respectively, with 12 bases between them. The full variable domain, rest sourced from reference TRBV29-1 and TRBJ1-1, is SAVISQKPSRDICQRGTSLTIQCQVDSQVTMMFWYRQQPGQSLTLIATANQGSEATYESGFVIDKFPISRPNLTFSTLTVSNMSPEDSSIYLCSATRAVNTEAFFGQGTRLTVV.

This clonotype has more than one count but fewer than ten. CDR3 coding DNA: TGTGCCAGCAAGTTCCTAGGCAGGCGCGTTGCAACTAATGAAAAACTGTTTTTT. Protein sequence: CASKFLGRRVATNEKLFF. This rearrangement joins TRBV2 to TRBJ1-4; no reliable D call. The CDR3 runs 18 residues. Germline assignment: CDR1 SNHLY and CDR2 FYNNEI. V was trimmed by 7 bases and J by 0 bases, leaving 21 bases between them.

This clonotype has only a few counts. The J gene is TRBJ2-1, the V gene TRBV9; D uncertain. The CDR3 is 14 amino acids. Germline CDR1 and CDR2: SGDLS and YYNGEE. Trimming stripped 3 bases from V and 4 bases from J, with 11 bases between. Written as DNA, the CDR3 is TGTGCCAGCAGCGCTGAGAACAATTACAATGAGCAGTTCTTC. Its protein is CASSAENNYNEQFF.

The chain uses TRBV7-3 and TRBJ2-3, with 9 nucleotides matching TRBD1. J was trimmed by 4 bases and V by 5 bases; bases with no gene match: 7. Germline V gives CDR1 SGHTA, CDR2 FQGTGA. This CDR3 has 15 amino acids. The CDR3, as DNA: TGTGCCAGCAGCGAACAGGGGGCATCCGCAGATACGCAGTATTTT. Protein product: CASSEQGASADTQYF.